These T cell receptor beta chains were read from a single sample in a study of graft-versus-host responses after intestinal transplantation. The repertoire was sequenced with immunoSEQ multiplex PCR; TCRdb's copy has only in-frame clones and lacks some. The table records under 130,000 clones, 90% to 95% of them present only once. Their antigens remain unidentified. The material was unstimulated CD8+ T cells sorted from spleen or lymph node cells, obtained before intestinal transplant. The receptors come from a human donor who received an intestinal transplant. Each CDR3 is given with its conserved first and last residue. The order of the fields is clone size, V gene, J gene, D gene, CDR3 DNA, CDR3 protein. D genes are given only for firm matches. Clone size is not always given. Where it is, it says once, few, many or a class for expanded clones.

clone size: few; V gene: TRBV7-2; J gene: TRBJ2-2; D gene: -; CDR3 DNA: TGTGCCAGCAGCTTATTCCCGGGGCCCTCGGACGGGGAGCTGTTTTTT; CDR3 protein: CASSLFPGPSDGELFF
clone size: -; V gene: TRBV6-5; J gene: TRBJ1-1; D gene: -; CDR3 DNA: TGTGCCAGCAGCCCATTTACGGGAGCCACTGAAGCTTTCTTT; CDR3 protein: CASSPFTGATEAFF
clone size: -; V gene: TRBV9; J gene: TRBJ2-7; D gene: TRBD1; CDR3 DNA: TGTGCCAGCAGCAGGGGACAGGGGGATTACGACGAGCAGTACTTC; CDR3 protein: CASSRGQGDYDEQYF
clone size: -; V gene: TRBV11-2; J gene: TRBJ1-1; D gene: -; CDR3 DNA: TGTGCCAGCAGCTTAAGGGCAGGGGACACTGAAGCTTTCTTT; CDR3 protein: CASSLRAGDTEAFF
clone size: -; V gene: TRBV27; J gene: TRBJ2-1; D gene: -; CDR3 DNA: TGTGCCAGCAGTGCGAGCGGGCGATACAATGAGCAGTTCTTC; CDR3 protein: CASSASGRYNEQFF
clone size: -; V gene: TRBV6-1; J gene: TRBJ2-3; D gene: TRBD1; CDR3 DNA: TGTGCCAGCAGTGAGGGGACAGGGGGGTATTTT; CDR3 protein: CASSEGTGGYF
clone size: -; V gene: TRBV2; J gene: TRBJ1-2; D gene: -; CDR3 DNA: TGTGCCAGCAGTGAGGCCCTTACCGGTGGCTACACCTTC; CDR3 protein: CASSEALTGGYTF
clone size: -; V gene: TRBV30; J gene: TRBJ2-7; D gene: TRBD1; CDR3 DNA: TGTGCCTGGACCGGGACAGGGGGCTACGAGCAGTACTTC; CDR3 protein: CAWTGTGGYEQYF
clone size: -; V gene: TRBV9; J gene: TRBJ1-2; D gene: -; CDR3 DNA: TGTGCCAGCAGCGTAGAGCAGACCAATAACTATGGCTACACCTTC; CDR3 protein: CASSVEQTNNYGYTF
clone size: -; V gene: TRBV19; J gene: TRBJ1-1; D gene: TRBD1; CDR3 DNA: TGTGCCAGTACCACGACAGGGATGAACACTGAAGCTTTCTTT; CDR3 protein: CASTTTGMNTEAFF
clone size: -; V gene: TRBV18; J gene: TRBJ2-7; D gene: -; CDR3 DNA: TGTGCCAGCTCCCCCACGGGGCCCTACGAGCAGTACTTC; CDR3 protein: CASSPTGPYEQYF
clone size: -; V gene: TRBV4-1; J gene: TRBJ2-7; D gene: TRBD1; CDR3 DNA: TGCGCCAGCAGCCAAGGCGACAGGGACTACGAGCAGTACTTC; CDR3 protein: CASSQGDRDYEQYF
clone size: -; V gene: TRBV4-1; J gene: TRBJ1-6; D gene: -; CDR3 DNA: TGCGCCAGCAGCCAAGAGCACCCAGGGGATTCACCCCTCCACTTT; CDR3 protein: CASSQEHPGDSPLHF
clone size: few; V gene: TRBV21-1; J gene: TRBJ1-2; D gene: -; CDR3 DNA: TGTGCCAGCACCTACTTTAGGGACGGCTACACCTTC; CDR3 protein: CASTYFRDGYTF
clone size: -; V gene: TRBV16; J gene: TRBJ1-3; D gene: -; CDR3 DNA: TGTGCCAGCAGCCAGAGACAAAGCTCTGGAAACACCATATATTTT; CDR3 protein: CASSQRQSSGNTIYF
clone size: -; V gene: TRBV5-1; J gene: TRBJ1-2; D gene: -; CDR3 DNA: TGCGCCAGCAGCTTGGGGGGATACGATGGCTACACCTTC; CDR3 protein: CASSLGGYDGYTF
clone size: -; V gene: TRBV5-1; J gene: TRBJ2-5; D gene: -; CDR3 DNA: TGCGCCAGCAGCTTGGGGGGGACCCTGGGTCCAGAGACCCAGTACTTC; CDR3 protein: CASSLGGTLGPETQYF
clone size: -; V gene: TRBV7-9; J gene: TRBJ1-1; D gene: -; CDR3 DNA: TGTGCCAGCAGCTTAGAAGGGGGAACGAACTCTGAAGCTTTCTTT; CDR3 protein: CASSLEGGTNSEAFF
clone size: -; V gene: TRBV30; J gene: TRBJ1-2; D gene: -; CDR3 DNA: TGTGCCTGGAAGGGCAGTTCTGGCTATGGCTACACCTTC; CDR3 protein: CAWKGSSGYGYTF
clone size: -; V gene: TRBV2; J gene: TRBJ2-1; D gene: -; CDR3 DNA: TGTGCCAGCAGAGTCGGTCTAGGGCTGAATGAGCAGTTCTTC; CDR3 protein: CASRVGLGLNEQFF
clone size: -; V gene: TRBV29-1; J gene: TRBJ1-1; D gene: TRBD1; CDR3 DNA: TGCAGCGGGGAGCTACAGGGGGACACTGAAGCTTTCTTT; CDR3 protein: CSGELQGDTEAFF
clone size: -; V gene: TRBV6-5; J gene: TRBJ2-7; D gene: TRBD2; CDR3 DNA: TGTGCCAGCAGTTACCCCCTAGGCGGGGGGTACTACGAGCAGTACTTC; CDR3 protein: CASSYPLGGGYYEQYF
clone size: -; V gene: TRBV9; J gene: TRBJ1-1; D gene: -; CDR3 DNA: TGTGCCAGCAGCGCCGGGACTGGGAACACTGAAGCTTTCTTT; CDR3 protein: CASSAGTGNTEAFF
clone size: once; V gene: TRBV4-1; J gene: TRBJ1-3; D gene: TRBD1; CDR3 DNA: TGCGCCAGCTCCGAGGACAGGGGGTCTGGAAACACCATATATTTT; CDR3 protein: CASSEDRGSGNTIYF
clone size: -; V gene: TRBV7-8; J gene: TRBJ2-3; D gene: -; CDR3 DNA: TGTGCCAGCAGCTTCCTGGACGCAGAAAGCACAGATACGCAGTATTTT; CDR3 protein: CASSFLDAESTDTQYF
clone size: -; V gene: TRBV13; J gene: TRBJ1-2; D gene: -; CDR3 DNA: TGTGCCAGCAGCTTATTAGGACAAGGACCCCACTATGGCTACACCTTC; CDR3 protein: CASSLLGQGPHYGYTF
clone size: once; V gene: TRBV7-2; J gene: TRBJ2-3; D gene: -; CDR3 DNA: TGTGCCAGCAGCGATCAGCGGGGCACAGATACGCAGTATTTT; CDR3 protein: CASSDQRGTDTQYF
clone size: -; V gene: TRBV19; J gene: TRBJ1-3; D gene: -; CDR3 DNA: TGTGCCAGTAGTATACCCCGTACAGAACCACAACCTGGAAACACCATATATTTT; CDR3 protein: CASSIPRTEPQPGNTIYF
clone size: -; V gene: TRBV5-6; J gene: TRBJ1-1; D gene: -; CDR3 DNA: TGTGCCAGCAACTACAACCGAGGGTGGAACACTGAAGCTTTCTTT; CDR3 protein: CASNYNRGWNTEAFF
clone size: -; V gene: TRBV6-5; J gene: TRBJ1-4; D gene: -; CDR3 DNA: TGTGCCAGCAGTTCCTCGGTCGCAACTAATGAAAAACTGTTTTTT; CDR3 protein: CASSSSVATNEKLFF
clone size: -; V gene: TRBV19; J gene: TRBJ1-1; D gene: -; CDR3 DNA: TGTGCCAGTAGTACCCTTGGCGAAGCTTTCTTT; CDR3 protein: CASSTLGEAFF
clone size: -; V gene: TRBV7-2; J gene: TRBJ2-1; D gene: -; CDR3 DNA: TGTGCCAGCACCTCACATGGTGGCCGATTCTACAATGAGCAGTTCTTC; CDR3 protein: CASTSHGGRFYNEQFF
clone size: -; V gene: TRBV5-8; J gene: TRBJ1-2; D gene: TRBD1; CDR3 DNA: TGTGCCAGCAGCCTCGACAGGGAGGGCTACACCTTC; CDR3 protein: CASSLDREGYTF
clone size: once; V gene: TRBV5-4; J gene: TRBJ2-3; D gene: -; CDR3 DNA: TGTGCCAGCAGCCCGGGCGGGACTTCCTCGGATACGCAGTATTTT; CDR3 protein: CASSPGGTSSDTQYF
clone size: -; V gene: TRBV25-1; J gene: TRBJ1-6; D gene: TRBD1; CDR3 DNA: TGTGCCAGCACCGGGACAGAGGTTTCACCCCTCCACTTT; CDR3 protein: CASTGTEVSPLHF
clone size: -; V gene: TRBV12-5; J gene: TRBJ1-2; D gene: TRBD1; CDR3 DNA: TGTGCTAGTGGTCTCGGACAGGGAGGGAGATCTAACTATGGCTACACCTTC; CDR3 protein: CASGLGQGGRSNYGYTF
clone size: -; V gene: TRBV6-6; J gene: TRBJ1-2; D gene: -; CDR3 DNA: TGTGCCAGCAGTTACTCCCCGGGGACCAACTATGGCTACACCTTC; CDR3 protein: CASSYSPGTNYGYTF
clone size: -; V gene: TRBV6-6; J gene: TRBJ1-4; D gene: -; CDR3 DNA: TGTGCCAGCAGTCAGGCGGATGAAAAACTGTTTTTT; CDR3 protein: CASSQADEKLFF
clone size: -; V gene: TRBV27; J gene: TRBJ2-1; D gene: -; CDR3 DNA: TGTGCCAGCAGTTTACTTAATGAGCAGTTCTTC; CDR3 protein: CASSLLNEQFF
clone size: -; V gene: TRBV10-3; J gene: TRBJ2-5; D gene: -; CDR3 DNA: TGTGCCATCAGTGAGTCGCAGGGGAAAGAGACCCAGTACTTC; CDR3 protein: CAISESQGKETQYF
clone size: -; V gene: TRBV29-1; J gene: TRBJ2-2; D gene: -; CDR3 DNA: TGCAGCGTTACAGAGGCCGGGGAGCTGTTTTTT; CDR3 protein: CSVTEAGELFF
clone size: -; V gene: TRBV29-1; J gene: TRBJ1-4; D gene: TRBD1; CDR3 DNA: TGCAGCGTTGAAGATAGTCCGGGACAGGGGTTCCCTAATGAAAAACTGTTTTTT; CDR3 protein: CSVEDSPGQGFPNEKLFF
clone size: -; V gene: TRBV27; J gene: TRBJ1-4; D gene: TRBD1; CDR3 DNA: TGTGCCAGCAGTTTTACAGGGGGAGAAAAACTGTTTTTT; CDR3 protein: CASSFTGGEKLFF
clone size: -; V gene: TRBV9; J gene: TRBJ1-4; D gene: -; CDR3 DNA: TGTGCCAGCAGCGTAGGGGGAAACGAAAAACTGTTTTTT; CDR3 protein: CASSVGGNEKLFF
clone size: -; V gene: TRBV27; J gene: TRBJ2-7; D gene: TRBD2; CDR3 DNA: TGTGCCAGCAGAGCGGGACGGGCGGCTTCCTACGAGCAGTACTTC; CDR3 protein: CASRAGRAASYEQYF